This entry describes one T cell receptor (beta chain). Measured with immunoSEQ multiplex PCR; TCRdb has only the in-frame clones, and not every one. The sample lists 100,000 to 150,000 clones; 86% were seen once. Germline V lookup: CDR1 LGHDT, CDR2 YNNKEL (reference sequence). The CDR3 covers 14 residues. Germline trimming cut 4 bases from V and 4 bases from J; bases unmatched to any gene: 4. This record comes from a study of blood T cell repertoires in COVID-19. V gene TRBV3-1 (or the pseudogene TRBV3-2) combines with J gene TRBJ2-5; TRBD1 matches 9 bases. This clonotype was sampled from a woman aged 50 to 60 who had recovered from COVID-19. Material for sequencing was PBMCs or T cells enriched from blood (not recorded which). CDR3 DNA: TGTGCCAGCAGCCCACAGGGGGCGAGAGAGACCCAGTACTTC. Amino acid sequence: CASSPQGARETQYF.